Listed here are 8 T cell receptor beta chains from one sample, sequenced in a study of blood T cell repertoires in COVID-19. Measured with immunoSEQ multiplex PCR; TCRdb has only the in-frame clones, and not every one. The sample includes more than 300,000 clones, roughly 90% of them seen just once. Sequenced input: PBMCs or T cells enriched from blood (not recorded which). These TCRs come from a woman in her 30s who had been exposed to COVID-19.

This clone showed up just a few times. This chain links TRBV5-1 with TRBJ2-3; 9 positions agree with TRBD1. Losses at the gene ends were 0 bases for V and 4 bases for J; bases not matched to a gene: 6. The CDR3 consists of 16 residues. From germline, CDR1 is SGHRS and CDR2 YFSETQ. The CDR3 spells CASSLAGTGSSDTQYF. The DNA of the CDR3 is TGCGCCAGCAGCTTGGCCGGGACAGGGAGTTCAGATACGCAGTATTTT.

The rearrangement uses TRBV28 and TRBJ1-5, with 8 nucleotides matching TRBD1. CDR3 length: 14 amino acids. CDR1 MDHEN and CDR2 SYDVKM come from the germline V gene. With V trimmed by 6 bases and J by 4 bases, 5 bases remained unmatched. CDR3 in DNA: TGTGCCAGCAGCCGGACAGGGCTTAATCAGCCCCAGCATTTT. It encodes CASSRTGLNQPQHF.

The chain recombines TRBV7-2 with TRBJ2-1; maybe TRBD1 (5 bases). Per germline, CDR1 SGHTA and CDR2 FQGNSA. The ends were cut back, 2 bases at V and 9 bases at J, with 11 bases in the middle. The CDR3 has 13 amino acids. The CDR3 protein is CASSLMGPGEQFF. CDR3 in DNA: TGTGCCAGCAGCTTAATGGGGCCAGGTGAGCAGTTCTTC.

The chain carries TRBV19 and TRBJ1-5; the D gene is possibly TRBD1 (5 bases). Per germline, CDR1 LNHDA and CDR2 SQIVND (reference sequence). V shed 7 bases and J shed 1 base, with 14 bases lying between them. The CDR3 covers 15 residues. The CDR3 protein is CASKKATESNQPQHF. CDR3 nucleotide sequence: TGTGCCAGTAAAAAGGCGACAGAGAGCAATCAGCCCCAGCATTTT.

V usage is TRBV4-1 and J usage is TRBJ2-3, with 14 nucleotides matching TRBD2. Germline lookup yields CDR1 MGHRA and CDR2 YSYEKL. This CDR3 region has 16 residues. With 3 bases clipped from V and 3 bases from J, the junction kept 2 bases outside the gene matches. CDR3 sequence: CASSQRTSGGTDTQYF. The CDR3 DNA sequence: TGCGCCAGCAGCCAGAGGACTAGCGGGGGGACAGATACGCAGTATTTT.

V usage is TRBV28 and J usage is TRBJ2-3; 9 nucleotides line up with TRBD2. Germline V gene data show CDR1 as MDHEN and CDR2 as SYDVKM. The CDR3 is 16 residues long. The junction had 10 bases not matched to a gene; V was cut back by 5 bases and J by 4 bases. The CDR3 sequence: CASSPHQGLAPDTQYF. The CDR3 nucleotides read TGTGCCAGCAGTCCTCATCAGGGACTAGCACCAGATACGCAGTATTTT.

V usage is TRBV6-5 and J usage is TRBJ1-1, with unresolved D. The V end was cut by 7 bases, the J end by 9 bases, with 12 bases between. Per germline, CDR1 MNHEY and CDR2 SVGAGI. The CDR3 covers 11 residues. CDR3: CASTLEGKAFF. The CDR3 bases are TGTGCCAGCACCCTCGAGGGTAAAGCTTTCTTT.

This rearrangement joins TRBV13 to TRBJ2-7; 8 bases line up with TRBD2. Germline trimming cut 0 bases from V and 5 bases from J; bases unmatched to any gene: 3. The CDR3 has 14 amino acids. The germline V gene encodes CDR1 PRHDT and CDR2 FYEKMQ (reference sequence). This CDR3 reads CASSLGRGGHEQYF. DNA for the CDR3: TGTGCCAGCAGCTTAGGCCGGGGGGGGCACGAGCAGTACTTC.